This T cell receptor (beta chain) was recovered during a study of radiation and T cells in renal cell carcinoma. General study results and limits: Top tumor clonotypes rose in blood 2 weeks post-radiation, then contracted.

Assay: immunoSEQ multiplex PCR; the TCRdb copy retains only in-frame clones and omits some. This repertoire shows fewer than 200,000 clones, around 89% found once; its top ten account for approximately 10%. Time point noted: blood 4 weeks post-SBRT, at nephrectomy. The sample's treatment: 15 Gy SBRT to primary tumor, nephrectomy 4 weeks later. Nephrectomy followed 15 Gy stereotactic body radiation by 4 weeks. After SBRT, blood was collected at 2 and 4 weeks, plus baseline. This renal cell carcinoma was of the clear cell type. CDR3 size: 15 residues. Unmatched junction bases numbered 6, after V lost 5 bases and J lost 6 bases. Germline values: CDR1 SGHTA, CDR2 FQGNSA. Concerning this clone: Its antigen remains unidentified.

The V and J genes are TRBV7-2 and TRBJ2-2; 10 positions agree with TRBD1. The origin of this receptor is a woman in her fifties or sixties with renal cell carcinoma. Sequences were derived from blood, sampled from a patient whose treatment included radiotherapy and nephrectomy. CDR3 loop: CASSPGTGVSGELFF. CDR3 nucleotides: TGTGCCAGCAGCCCGGGGACAGGGGTTTCCGGGGAGCTGTTTTTT.